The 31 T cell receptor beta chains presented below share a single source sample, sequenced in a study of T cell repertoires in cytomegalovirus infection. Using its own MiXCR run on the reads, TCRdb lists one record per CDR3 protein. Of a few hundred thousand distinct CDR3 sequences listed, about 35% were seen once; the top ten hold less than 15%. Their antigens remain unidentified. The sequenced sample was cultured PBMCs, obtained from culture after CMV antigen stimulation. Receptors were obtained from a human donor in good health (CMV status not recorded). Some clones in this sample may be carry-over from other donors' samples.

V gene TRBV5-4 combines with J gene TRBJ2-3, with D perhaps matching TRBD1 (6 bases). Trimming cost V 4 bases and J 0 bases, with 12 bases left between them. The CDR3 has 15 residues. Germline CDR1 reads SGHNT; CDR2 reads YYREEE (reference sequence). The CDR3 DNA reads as TGTGCCAGCAGCCAAAGGACAGCTAGCACAGATACGCAGTATTTT. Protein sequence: CASSQRTASTDTQYF.

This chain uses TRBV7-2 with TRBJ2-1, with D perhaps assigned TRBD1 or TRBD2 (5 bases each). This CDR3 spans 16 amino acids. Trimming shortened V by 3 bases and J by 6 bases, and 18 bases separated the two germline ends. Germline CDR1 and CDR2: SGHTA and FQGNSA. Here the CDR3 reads CASSLNGIGAGNEQFF. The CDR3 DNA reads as TGTGCCAGCAGCTTGAACGGGATAGGGGCCGGCAATGAGCAGTTCTTC.

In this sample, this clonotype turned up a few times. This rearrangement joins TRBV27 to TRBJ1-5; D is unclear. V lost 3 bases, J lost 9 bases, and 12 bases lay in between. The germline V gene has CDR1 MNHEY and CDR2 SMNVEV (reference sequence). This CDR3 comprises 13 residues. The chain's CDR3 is CASSLIGRVPQHF. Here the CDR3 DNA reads TGTGCCAGCAGTTTGATAGGTAGAGTGCCCCAGCATTTT.

The CDR3 bases are TGTGCCAGCAGTCGGGACAGGGAAAGTGGCTACACCTTC. Encoded protein: CASSRDRESGYTF. The rearrangement links TRBV7-2 to TRBJ1-2; 9 bases align to TRBD1. CDR3 length: 13 amino acids. Germline CDR1 reads SGHTA; CDR2 reads FQGNSA. Trimming cost V 6 bases and J 7 bases; bases outside gene matches: 6. Full variable domain (missing parts from reference TRBV7-2 and TRBJ1-2): GAGVSQSPSNKVTEKGKDVELRCDPISGHTALYWYRQSLGQGLEFLIYFQGNSAPDKSGLPSDRFSAERTGGSVSTLTIQRTQQEDSAVYLCASSRDRESGYTFGSGTRLTVV.

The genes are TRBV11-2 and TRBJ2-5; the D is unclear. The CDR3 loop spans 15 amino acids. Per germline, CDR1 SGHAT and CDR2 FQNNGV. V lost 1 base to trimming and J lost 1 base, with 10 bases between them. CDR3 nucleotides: TGTGCCAGCAGCTTAGGGGTAGGGCCCCAAGAGACCCAGTACTTC. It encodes CASSLGVGPQETQYF.

The CDR3 DNA reads as TGTGCCATCAACGGGACAGGGGATAGCGAGCAGTACGTC. It translates to CAINGTGDSEQYV. V usage is TRBV10-3 and J usage is TRBJ2-7; TRBD1 agrees at 10 bases. Per the germline V gene, CDR1 is ENHRY and CDR2 is SYGVKD. Germline trimming cut 7 bases from V and 6 bases from J; bases unmatched to any gene: 6. CDR3 length equals 13 residues.

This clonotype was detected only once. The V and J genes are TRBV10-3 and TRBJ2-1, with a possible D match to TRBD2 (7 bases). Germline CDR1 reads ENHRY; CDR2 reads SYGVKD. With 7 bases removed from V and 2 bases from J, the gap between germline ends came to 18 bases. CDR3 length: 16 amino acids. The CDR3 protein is CAITQRAGQTYNEQFF. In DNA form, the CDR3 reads TGTGCCATCACCCAACGAGCGGGACAAACCTACAATGAGCAGTTCTTC.

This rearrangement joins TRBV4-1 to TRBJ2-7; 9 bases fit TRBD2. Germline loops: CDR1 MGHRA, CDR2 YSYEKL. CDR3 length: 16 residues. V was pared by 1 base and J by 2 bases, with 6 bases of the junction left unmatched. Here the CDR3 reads CASSQGVAGDAYEQYV. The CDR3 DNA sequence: TGCGCCAGCAGCCAAGGCGTAGCGGGAGACGCCTACGAGCAGTACGTC.

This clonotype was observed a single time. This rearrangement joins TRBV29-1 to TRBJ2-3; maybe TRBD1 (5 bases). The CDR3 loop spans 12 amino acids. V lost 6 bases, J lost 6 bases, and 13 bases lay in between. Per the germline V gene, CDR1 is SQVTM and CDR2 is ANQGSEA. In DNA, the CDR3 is TGCAGCGTGATCCAGGGAACTGATACGCAGTATTTT. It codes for CSVIQGTDTQYF.

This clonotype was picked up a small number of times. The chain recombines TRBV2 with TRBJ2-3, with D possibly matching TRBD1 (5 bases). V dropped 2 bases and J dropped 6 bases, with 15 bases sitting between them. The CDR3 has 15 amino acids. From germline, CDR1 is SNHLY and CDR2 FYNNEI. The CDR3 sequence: CASSEIPVPGDTQYF. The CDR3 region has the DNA TGTGCCAGCAGTGAAATACCGGTACCAGGGGATACGCAGTATTTT.

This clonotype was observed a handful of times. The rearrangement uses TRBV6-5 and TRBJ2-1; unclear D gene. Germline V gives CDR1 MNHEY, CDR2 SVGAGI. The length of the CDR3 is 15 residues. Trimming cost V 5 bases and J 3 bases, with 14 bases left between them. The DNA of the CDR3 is TGTGCCAGCAGTAAATCATTGGATAACTACAATGAGCAGTTCTTC. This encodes CASSKSLDNYNEQFF.

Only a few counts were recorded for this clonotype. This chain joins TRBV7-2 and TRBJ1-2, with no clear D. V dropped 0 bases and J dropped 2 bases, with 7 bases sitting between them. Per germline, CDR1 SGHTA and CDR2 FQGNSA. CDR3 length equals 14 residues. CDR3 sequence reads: CASSLAVPNYGYTF. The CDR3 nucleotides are TGTGCCAGCAGCTTAGCGGTGCCGAACTATGGCTACACCTTC.

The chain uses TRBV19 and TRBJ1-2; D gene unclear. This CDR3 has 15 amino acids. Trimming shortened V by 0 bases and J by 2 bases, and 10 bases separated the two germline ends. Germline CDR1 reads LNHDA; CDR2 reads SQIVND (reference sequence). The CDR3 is CASSIDRGSNYGYTF. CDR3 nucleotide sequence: TGTGCCAGTAGTATAGATCGTGGCAGCAACTATGGCTACACCTTC.

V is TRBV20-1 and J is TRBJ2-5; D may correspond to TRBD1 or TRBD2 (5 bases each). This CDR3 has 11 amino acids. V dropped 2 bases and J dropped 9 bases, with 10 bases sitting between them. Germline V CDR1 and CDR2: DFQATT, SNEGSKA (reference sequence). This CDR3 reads CSARRMGAQYF. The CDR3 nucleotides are TGCAGTGCTAGACGAATGGGGGCCCAGTACTTC.

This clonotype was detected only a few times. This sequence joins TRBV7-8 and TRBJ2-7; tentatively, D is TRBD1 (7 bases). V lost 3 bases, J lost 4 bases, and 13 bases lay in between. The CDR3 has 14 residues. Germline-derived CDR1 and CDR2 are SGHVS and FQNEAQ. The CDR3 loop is CASSFLSGGYEQYF. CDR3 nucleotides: TGTGCCAGCAGCTTTTTGTCAGGGGGGTACGAGCAGTACTTC.

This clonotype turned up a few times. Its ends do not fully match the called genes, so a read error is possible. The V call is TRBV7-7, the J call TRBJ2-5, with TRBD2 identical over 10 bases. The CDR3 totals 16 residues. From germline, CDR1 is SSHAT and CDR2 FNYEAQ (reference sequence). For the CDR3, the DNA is TGTGCTAGCAGCTTCGAAACCCTAGCGGGAGAGGAGACCCAGTACTTC. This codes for CASSFETLAGEETQYF.

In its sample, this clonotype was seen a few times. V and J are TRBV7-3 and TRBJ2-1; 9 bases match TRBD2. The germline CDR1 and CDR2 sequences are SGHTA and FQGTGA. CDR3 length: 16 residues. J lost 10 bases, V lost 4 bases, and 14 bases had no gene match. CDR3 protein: CASSWGGRASDGEQFF. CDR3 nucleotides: TGTGCCAGCAGCTGGGGCGGGAGGGCCTCGGATGGCGAGCAGTTCTTC.

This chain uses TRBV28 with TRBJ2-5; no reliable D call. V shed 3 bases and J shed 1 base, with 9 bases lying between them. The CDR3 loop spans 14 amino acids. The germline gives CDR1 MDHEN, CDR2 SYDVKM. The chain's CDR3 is CASSLLRPQETQYF. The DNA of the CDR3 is TGTGCCAGCAGTTTGCTCAGACCCCAAGAGACCCAGTACTTC.

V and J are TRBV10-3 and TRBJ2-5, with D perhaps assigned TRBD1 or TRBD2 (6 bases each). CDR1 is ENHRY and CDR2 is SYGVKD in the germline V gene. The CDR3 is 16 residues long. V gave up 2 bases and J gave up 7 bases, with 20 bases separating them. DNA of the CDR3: TGTGCCATCAGTGAGACGGGGTCGGGGGCGCGTGGGACCCAGTACTTC. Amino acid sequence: CAISETGSGARGTQYF.

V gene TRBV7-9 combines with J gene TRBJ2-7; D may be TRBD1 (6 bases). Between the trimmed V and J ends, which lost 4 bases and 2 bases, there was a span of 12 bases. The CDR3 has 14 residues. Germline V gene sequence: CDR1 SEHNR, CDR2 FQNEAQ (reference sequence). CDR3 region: CASSSSGQPYEQYF. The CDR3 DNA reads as TGTGCCAGCAGCTCTTCAGGACAGCCCTACGAGCAGTACTTC. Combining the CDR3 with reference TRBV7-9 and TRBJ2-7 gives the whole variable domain DTGVSQNPRHKITKRGQNVTFRCDPISEHNRLYWYRQTLGQGPEFLTYFQNEAQLEKSRLLSDRFSAERPKGSFSTLEIQRTEQGDSAMYLCASSSSGQPYEQYFGPGTRLTVT.

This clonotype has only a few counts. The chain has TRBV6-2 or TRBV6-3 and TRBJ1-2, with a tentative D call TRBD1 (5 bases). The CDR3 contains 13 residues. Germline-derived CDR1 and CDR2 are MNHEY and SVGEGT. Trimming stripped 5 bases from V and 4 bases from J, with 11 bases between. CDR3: CASSRGKTYGYTF. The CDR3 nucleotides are TGTGCCAGCAGTCGGGGCAAGACCTATGGCTACACCTTC.

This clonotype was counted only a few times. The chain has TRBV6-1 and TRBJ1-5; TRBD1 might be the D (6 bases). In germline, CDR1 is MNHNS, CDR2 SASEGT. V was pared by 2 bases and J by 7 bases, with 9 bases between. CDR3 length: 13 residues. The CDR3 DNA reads TGTGCCAGCAGTGAAAGGGACATCCAGCCCCAGCATTTT. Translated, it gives CASSERDIQPQHF.

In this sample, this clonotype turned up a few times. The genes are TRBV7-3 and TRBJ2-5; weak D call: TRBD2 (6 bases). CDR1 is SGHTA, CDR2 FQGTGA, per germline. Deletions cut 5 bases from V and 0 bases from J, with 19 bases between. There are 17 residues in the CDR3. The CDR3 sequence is CASSPRGVAGHQETQYF. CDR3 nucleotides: TGTGCCAGCAGCCCGCGGGGAGTGGCAGGGCACCAAGAGACCCAGTACTTC.

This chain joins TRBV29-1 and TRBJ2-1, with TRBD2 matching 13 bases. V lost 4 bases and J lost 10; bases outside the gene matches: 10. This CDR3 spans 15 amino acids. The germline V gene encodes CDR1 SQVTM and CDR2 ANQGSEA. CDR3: CSVVTGLAGVGEQFF. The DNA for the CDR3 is TGCAGCGTTGTTACCGGACTAGCGGGAGTCGGCGAGCAGTTCTTC.

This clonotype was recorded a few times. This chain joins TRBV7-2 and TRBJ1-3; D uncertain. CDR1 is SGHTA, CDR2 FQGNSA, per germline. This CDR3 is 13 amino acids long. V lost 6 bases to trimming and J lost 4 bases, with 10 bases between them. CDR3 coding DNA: TGTGCCAGCAGTCTTTATGAAGGAAACACCATATATTTT. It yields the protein CASSLYEGNTIYF.

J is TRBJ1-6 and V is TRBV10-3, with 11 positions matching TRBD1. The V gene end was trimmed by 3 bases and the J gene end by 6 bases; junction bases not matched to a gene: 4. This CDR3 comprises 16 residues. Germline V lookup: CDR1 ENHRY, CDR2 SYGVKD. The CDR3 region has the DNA TGTGCCATCAGTGACCGGACAGGGGGCGGTAATTCACCCCTCCACTTT. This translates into CAISDRTGGGNSPLHF.

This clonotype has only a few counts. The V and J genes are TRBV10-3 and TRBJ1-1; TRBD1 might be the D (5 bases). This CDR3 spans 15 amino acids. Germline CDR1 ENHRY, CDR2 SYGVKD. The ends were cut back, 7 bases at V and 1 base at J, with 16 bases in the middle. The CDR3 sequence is CAINQGRRANTEAFF. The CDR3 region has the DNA TGTGCCATCAACCAGGGTCGAAGGGCGAACACTGAAGCTTTCTTT.

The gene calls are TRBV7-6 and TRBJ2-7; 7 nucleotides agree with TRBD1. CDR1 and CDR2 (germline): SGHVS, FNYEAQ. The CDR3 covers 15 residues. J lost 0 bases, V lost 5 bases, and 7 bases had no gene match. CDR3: CASSPKTGLSYEQYF. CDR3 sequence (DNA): TGTGCCAGCAGCCCGAAGACAGGGCTCTCCTACGAGCAGTACTTC.

This CDR3 reads CASSPSRETQYF. CDR3 nucleotide sequence: TGTGCCAGCAGCCCCTCTAGAGAGACCCAGTACTTC. This rearrangement joins TRBV7-2 to TRBJ2-5; no firm D call. The germline gives CDR1 SGHTA, CDR2 FQGNSA. This CDR3 region has 12 residues. Trimming removed 5 bases at V and 4 bases at J, with 8 bases between. The whole variable domain, remainder taken from reference TRBV7-2 and TRBJ2-5, is GAGVSQSPSNKVTEKGKDVELRCDPISGHTALYWYRQSLGQGLEFLIYFQGNSAPDKSGLPSDRFSAERTGGSVSTLTIQRTQQEDSAVYLCASSPSRETQYFGPGTRLLVL.

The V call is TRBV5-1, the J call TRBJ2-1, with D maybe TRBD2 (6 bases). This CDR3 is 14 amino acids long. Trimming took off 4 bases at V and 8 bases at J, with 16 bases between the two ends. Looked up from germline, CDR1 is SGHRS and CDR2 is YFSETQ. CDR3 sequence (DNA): TGCGCCAGCAGCCCGGGACTCGAGGGCGATGAGCAGTTCTTC. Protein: CASSPGLEGDEQFF.

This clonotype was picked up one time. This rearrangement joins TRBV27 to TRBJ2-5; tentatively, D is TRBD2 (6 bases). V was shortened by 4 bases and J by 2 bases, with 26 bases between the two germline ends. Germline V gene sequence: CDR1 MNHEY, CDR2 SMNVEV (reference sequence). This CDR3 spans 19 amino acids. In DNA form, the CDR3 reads TGTGCCAGCAGTTCCTTGAGACTAGTGGCCCACGACCAACAAGAGACCCAGTACTTC. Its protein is CASSSLRLVAHDQQETQYF.